This TCR beta chain was sequenced for a study of blood T cell repertoires in COVID-19. Sequenced by immunoSEQ multiplex PCR; TCRdb stores in-frame clones only, minus some. The table shows hundreds of thousands of clones, with roughly 87% occurring only once. Sequenced input: peripheral blood. The source of this sequence is a young man with COVID-19, enrolled during active disease.

The CDR3 sequence: CASSRLSGRGAVNTGELFF. The CDR3 DNA reads as TGTGCCAGCAGCCGACTCTCGGGGAGGGGGGCTGTGAACACCGGGGAGCTGTTTTTT. The chain couples TRBV5-8 to TRBJ2-2; the D gene is possibly TRBD2 (7 bases). This CDR3 comprises 19 residues. Looked up from germline, CDR1 is SGHTS and CDR2 is YDEGEE. Trimming stripped 4 bases from V and 1 base from J, with 23 bases between.